This record concerns one TCR beta chain sequence. This clonotype was found many times. Its antigen is currently not known. It has no much larger one-base neighbor in the sample; base qualities were not kept. The sample comes from a study of T cells in Graves' hyperthyroidism and ophthalmopathy (dated by TCRdb to between 2017 and 2020). In terms of the full investigation: Peripheral blood samples were taken at initial diagnosis, before any treatment was given. The 95 to 100 discovery patients were randomly divided into training and test sets at a 7:3 ratio. TCR Vbeta CDR3 sequencing of roughly 140 peripheral blood samples (around 45 ophthalmopathy, around 80 hyperthyroidism and approximately 17 progressor patients) is reported in the paper. Whether ophthalmopathy could be predicted prospectively was tested in an independent validation cohort made up of about 20 hyperthyroidism patients plus 17 patients who later progressed to ophthalmopathy. Once sampling was done, hyperthyroidism patients were given methimazole at a starting dose of 30 mg daily, whereas ophthalmopathy patients were given high-dose intravenous methylprednisolone. To identify distinguishing TCR V-J signatures, a discovery cohort of some 99 patients was used, comprising 40 to 45 with Graves' ophthalmopathy and around 60 with stable Graves' hyperthyroidism. The study also compared thyroid tissue and blood T-cell repertoires from about six Graves' hyperthyroidism patients. Study-level results and caveats: Sample size was not statistically predetermined, and blinding of investigators to group allocation was not performed. Blood samples also contained most of the expanded thyroid clonotypes (frequency above 0.001), which suggests that blood repertoires may reflect thyroid immune responses. A model built on a 13 V-J signature distinguished ophthalmopathy from stable hyperthyroidism, reaching roughly 88% sensitivity and about 81% specificity in cross-validation and 80%/75% in testing. During validation, the model predicted progression to ophthalmopathy a median of about 6.5 months ahead of onset, with around 71% sensitivity and roughly 72% specificity.

Stable Graves' hyperthyroidism was defined as no progression to ophthalmopathy during 18 months of follow-up. Hyperthyroidism patients were newly diagnosed, had a disease duration of under 2 months, and were aged 18 to 65 years. Any patient with an uncontrolled infection, another autoimmune disease, pregnancy or lactation was excluded. Diagnoses were based on clinical symptoms, serum thyroxine and TRAb, thyroid ultrasound and orbital computed tomography. PBMCs were separated from 10 ml of fresh peripheral blood using Ficoll-Paque density gradient centrifugation. Total RNA was extracted with Trizol reagent, and quality was checked on an Agilent 2100 Bioanalyzer. The TCR beta CDR3 regions were amplified from RNA transcripts. For the first round of RT-PCR on the TCR CDR3, the HTBI primer set was used together with the Qiagen OneStep RT-PCR kit. The libraries were constructed in a second round of multiplex PCR and then size-selected and purified. The libraries were sequenced on an Illumina HiSeq2000 using paired-end 100 bp reads. The authors' pipeline ran thus. SOAPnuke was used to process the raw data, throwing out any read that contained adapters or uncalled bases, had a mean Phred below 15, or lacked an exact constant-primer or identifier match. High-quality paired reads were merged with COPE v1.2.5, and unique nucleotide sequences were defined as clonotypes. Clonotypes were aligned to IMGT TRBV, TRBD and TRBJ reference segments using MiTCR v1.1. Analysis was restricted to V-J combinations with a frequency above 0.0001, which covered just over 98% of repertoires. The TCS score was defined as the ratio of F50 (clonal expansion) to E x V (chaos), calculated using BLOSUM62-based TCRdist between CDR3 peptides within each V-J. Welch's t-statistics and random forest reduced just over 500 V-J features to roughly 13, which were used in a naive Bayes classifier (R e1071). TCRdb reworked the public reads: Q25 trimming with fastp, MiXCR clone assembly, productive beta chains retained. CDR3 protein duplicates are merged, each entry listing the most common genes and DNA. The V and J calls shown here were made by TCRdb, not taken from the authors' results. In all, the sample holds a few hundred thousand distinct CDR3 sequences, and roughly an eighth of those were seen once. The top ten clonotypes cover 5% to 6.5% of the sample.

The germline V gene (reference sequence) yields LGHDT for CDR1 and YNNKEL for CDR2. From V the trimming removes 0 bases and from J it removes 15 bases, while the gene matches leave 8 bases of the junction unaccounted for. From its cysteine to its phenylalanine, the CDR3 spans 14 amino acids. The read is trimmed to its CDR3 DNA, 42 bases read in frame from base 1. The sequenced sample was blood. The rearranged chain carries TRBV3-1 and TRBJ2-1; 10 bases in the junction line up with TRBD2. The TCR originated in a woman under 30 with Graves' hyperthyroidism. The bases read TGTGCCAGCAGCCAAGATCCGAGCGGGAGGGCCCCGTTCTTC. It translates to CASSQDPSGRAPFF.